The rows below give T cell receptor beta chains drawn from one sample of a study of blood T cell repertoires in COVID-19. Using immunoSEQ multiplex PCR, the repertoire was profiled, and TCRdb retains in-frame clones only, with some absent. Of over 100,000 clones detected, about nine tenths appear once; the ten largest clones hold 10%. Specimen: peripheral blood. These receptor sequences come from a man between 45 and 60 years old with acute or convalescent COVID-19. CDR3s include the opening cysteine and the closing phenylalanine or tryptophan. The order of the fields is D gene, J gene, clone size, V gene, CDR3 DNA, CDR3 protein. A D gene is named only where the DNA matches it firmly. Only some rows state a clone size, as once, few, many or a class for expanded clones.

d_gene: TRBD1; j_gene: TRBJ1-4; abundance: once; v_gene: TRBV2; CDR3nt: TGTGCCAGCATGGGACAGGGGCTCCTTGGCGAAAAACTGTTTTTT; CDR3aa: CASMGQGLLGEKLFF
d_gene: .; j_gene: TRBJ2-6; abundance: .; v_gene: TRBV28; CDR3nt: TGTGCCAGCAGTTTAGGTGGTTGGAGGAAAGGGGCCAACGTCCTGACTTTC; CDR3aa: CASSLGGWRKGANVLTF
d_gene: TRBD1; j_gene: TRBJ1-5; abundance: .; v_gene: TRBV5-1; CDR3nt: TGCGCCAGCAGACCGGACAGGGGCAACCAGCCCCAGCATTTT; CDR3aa: CASRPDRGNQPQHF
d_gene: .; j_gene: TRBJ2-7; abundance: .; v_gene: TRBV28; CDR3nt: TGTGCCAGCAGGCGTCAGGGGCACTCCTACGAGCAGTACTTC; CDR3aa: CASRRQGHSYEQYF
d_gene: TRBD2; j_gene: TRBJ2-1; abundance: .; v_gene: TRBV12-3/TRBV12-4; CDR3nt: TGTGCCGGACCCTTTAGCGGGATTCGTGAGCAGTTCTTC; CDR3aa: CAGPFSGIREQFF
d_gene: TRBD2; j_gene: TRBJ2-1; abundance: .; v_gene: TRBV3-1/TRBV3-2; CDR3nt: TGTGCCAGCAGCCATCCTAGCGGGGGGCGGATTGAGCAGTTCTTC; CDR3aa: CASSHPSGGRIEQFF
d_gene: .; j_gene: TRBJ1-2; abundance: .; v_gene: TRBV20-1; CDR3nt: TGCAGTGCTAGAGCAGGATGGGGCTACACCTTC; CDR3aa: CSARAGWGYTF
d_gene: TRBD1; j_gene: TRBJ2-2; abundance: .; v_gene: TRBV6-4; CDR3nt: TGTGCCAGCAGTGACCGGGACAGGGGGTTCGCCGGGGAGCTGTTTTTT; CDR3aa: CASSDRDRGFAGELFF
d_gene: .; j_gene: TRBJ1-1; abundance: .; v_gene: TRBV6-5; CDR3nt: TGTGCCAGCAGCTACCGTTCGGGGAACACTGAAGCTTTCTTT; CDR3aa: CASSYRSGNTEAFF
d_gene: .; j_gene: TRBJ1-5; abundance: .; v_gene: TRBV19; CDR3nt: TGTGCCAGTAGTATTTCCGGGGGGAATCAGCCCCAGCATTTT; CDR3aa: CASSISGGNQPQHF
d_gene: TRBD1; j_gene: TRBJ2-7; abundance: .; v_gene: TRBV7-6; CDR3nt: TGTGCCAGCAGCTGGGGACAGGGTGAGGACGAGCAGTACTTC; CDR3aa: CASSWGQGEDEQYF
d_gene: .; j_gene: TRBJ1-2; abundance: .; v_gene: TRBV18; CDR3nt: TGTGCCAGCTCCAGTTCCAGGGATGATAACTATGGCTACACCTTC; CDR3aa: CASSSSRDDNYGYTF
d_gene: TRBD1; j_gene: TRBJ1-2; abundance: .; v_gene: TRBV4-1; CDR3nt: TGCGCCAGCAGCCAGGACAGGGTGGGGGCCTATGGCTACACCTTC; CDR3aa: CASSQDRVGAYGYTF
d_gene: .; j_gene: TRBJ2-7; abundance: once; v_gene: TRBV2; CDR3nt: TGTGCCAGCAGTTATAGCTCCTACGAGCAGTACTTC; CDR3aa: CASSYSSYEQYF
d_gene: .; j_gene: TRBJ1-2; abundance: .; v_gene: TRBV2; CDR3nt: TGTGCCAGCACCATGCGGCGGAAGGACTATGGCTACACCTTC; CDR3aa: CASTMRRKDYGYTF
d_gene: .; j_gene: TRBJ2-7; abundance: .; v_gene: TRBV16; CDR3nt: TGTGCCAGCAGCCTACATCCGGGCTACGAGCAGTACTTC; CDR3aa: CASSLHPGYEQYF
d_gene: .; j_gene: TRBJ1-4; abundance: .; v_gene: TRBV5-1; CDR3nt: TGCGCCAGCAGCTCTGACCCCAGGGCTAATGAAAAACTGTTTTTT; CDR3aa: CASSSDPRANEKLFF
d_gene: TRBD2; j_gene: TRBJ2-1; abundance: .; v_gene: TRBV10-3; CDR3nt: TGTGCCATCAGCCAGTACGGTCTAGCGGGAATAGATGAGCAGTTCTTC; CDR3aa: CAISQYGLAGIDEQFF
d_gene: TRBD1; j_gene: TRBJ2-7; abundance: .; v_gene: TRBV3-1/TRBV3-2; CDR3nt: TGTGCCAGCAGCCAACATCAGGGGGCCTACGAGCAGTACTTC; CDR3aa: CASSQHQGAYEQYF
d_gene: .; j_gene: TRBJ2-7; abundance: .; v_gene: TRBV30; CDR3nt: TGTGCCTGGAGCCCTAGCAATGCGAAGCAGTACTTC; CDR3aa: CAWSPSNAKQYF
d_gene: .; j_gene: TRBJ2-1; abundance: .; v_gene: TRBV6-5; CDR3nt: TGTGCCAGCAGTTACTCCGGGACTCAAAGGGATGAGCAGTTCTTC; CDR3aa: CASSYSGTQRDEQFF
d_gene: TRBD1; j_gene: TRBJ1-2; abundance: .; v_gene: TRBV12-3/TRBV12-4; CDR3nt: TGTGCCAGCAGTTTAGGGACAGGGGCGGCTTACACCTTC; CDR3aa: CASSLGTGAAYTF
d_gene: TRBD2; j_gene: TRBJ2-1; abundance: .; v_gene: TRBV5-1; CDR3nt: TGCGCCAGCAGCTTGGGTAGGACTAGCGGTACCCGAAGCTCCTACAATGAGCAGTTCTTC; CDR3aa: CASSLGRTSGTRSSYNEQFF
d_gene: .; j_gene: TRBJ2-3; abundance: once; v_gene: TRBV6-4; CDR3nt: TGTGCCAGCAGTGACGCGGGACCATCCACAGATACGCAGTATTTT; CDR3aa: CASSDAGPSTDTQYF
d_gene: .; j_gene: TRBJ2-7; abundance: .; v_gene: TRBV3-1/TRBV3-2; CDR3nt: TGTGCCAGCAGCCAAGGGCTGAACTACGAGCAGTACTTC; CDR3aa: CASSQGLNYEQYF
d_gene: TRBD1; j_gene: TRBJ1-1; abundance: .; v_gene: TRBV30; CDR3nt: TGTGCCTGGAGGAAAACAGGGGCGAGTACTGAAGCTTTCTTT; CDR3aa: CAWRKTGASTEAFF
d_gene: .; j_gene: TRBJ1-2; abundance: .; v_gene: TRBV30; CDR3nt: TGTGCCTGGTCCCGCGGGACGGCTAACTATGGCTACACCTTC; CDR3aa: CAWSRGTANYGYTF
d_gene: .; j_gene: TRBJ1-5; abundance: .; v_gene: TRBV7-2; CDR3nt: TGTGCCAGCAGCTTAGGGGGCGGGGCTTTGGCGCGGCCCCAGCATTTT; CDR3aa: CASSLGGGALARPQHF
d_gene: TRBD1; j_gene: TRBJ2-2; abundance: .; v_gene: TRBV6-5; CDR3nt: TGTGCCAGCACCTCAGGACAGGGCCGTACCGGGGAGCTGTTTTTT; CDR3aa: CASTSGQGRTGELFF